The T cell receptor beta chain under discussion was sequenced for a study of T cell repertoires in cytomegalovirus infection. TCRdb passed the reads through MiXCR, listing each CDR3 protein once. This sample carries about 89,000 distinct CDR3 sequences, approximately 32% of them seen once, and the ten largest clones take approximately 75%. CDR1 is LNHDA and CDR2 is SQIVND in the germline V gene (reference sequence). The CDR3 length is 13 residues. Trimming pared 5 bases from V and 9 bases from J, leaving 17 bases between. A note on this clonotype: Its matching antigen is unknown.

The TCR sequence derives from a human donor in good health (CMV status not recorded). Some clones in this sample may be carry-over from other donors' samples. This chain connects TRBV19 to TRBJ2-7; tentatively, D is TRBD1 or TRBD2 (5 bases each). Specimen: CD8+ T cells from cultured PBMCs, collected from culture after CMV antigen stimulation. The CDR3 bases are TGTGCCAGTAGTGCCGGCCGGGGCCCAGGGCAGTACTTC. It specifies CASSAGRGPGQYF. The entire variable domain, with the rest obtained from reference TRBV19 and TRBJ2-7, is as follows: DGGITQSPKYLFRKEGQNVTLSCEQNLNHDAMYWYRQDPGQGLRLIYYSQIVNDFQKGDIAEGYSVSREKKESFPLTVTSAQKNPTAFYLCASSAGRGPGQYFGPGTRLTVT.